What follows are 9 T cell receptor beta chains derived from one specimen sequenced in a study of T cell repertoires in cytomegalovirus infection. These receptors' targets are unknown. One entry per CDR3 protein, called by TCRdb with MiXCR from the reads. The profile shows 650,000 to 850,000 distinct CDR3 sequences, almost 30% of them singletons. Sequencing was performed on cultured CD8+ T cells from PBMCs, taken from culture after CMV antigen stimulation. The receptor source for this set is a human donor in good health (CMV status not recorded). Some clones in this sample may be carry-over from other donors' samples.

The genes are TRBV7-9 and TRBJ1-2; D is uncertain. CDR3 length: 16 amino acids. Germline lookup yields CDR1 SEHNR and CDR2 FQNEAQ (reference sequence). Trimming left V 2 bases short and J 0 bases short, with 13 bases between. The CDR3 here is CASSLPWTETNYGYTF. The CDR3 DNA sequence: TGTGCCAGCAGCTTACCCTGGACCGAAACTAACTATGGCTACACCTTC.

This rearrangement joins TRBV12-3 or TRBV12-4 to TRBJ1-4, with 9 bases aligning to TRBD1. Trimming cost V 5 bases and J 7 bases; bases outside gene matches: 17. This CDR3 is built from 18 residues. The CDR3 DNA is TGTGCCAGCAGTCCCCCTCCGGACAGGGGTCAGCAGTTTGAAAAACTGTTTTTT. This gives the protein CASSPPPDRGQQFEKLFF.

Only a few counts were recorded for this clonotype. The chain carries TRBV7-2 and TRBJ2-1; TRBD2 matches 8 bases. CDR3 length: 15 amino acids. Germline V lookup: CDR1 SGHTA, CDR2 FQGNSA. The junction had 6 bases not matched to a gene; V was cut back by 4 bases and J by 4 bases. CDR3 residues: CASSSRGGYYNEQFF. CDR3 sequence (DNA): TGTGCCAGCAGCTCCCGGGGGGGCTATTACAATGAGCAGTTCTTC.

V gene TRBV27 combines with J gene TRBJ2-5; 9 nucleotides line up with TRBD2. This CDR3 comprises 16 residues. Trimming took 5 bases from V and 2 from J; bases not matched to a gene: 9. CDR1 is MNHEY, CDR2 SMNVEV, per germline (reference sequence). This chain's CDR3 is CASSGYSGGFQETQYF. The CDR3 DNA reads TGTGCCAGCAGTGGCTACAGCGGGGGGTTTCAAGAGACCCAGTACTTC.

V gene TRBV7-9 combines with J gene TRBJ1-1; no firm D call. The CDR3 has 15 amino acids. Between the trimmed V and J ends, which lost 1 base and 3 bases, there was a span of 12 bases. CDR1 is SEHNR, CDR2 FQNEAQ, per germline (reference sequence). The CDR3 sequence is CASSLVGIADTEAFF. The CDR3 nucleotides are TGTGCCAGCAGCTTAGTCGGCATAGCTGACACTGAAGCTTTCTTT.

The CDR3 loop reads CASSLLGTSEQYF. CDR3 nucleotides: TGTGCCAGCAGCTTGTTGGGGACGTCAGAGCAGTACTTC. V and J are TRBV5-4 and TRBJ2-7; D possibly matches TRBD1 or TRBD2 (5 bases each). The CDR3 totals 13 residues. Germline CDR1 reads SGHNT; CDR2 reads YYREEE (reference sequence). V gave up 1 base and J gave up 7 bases, with 12 bases separating them.

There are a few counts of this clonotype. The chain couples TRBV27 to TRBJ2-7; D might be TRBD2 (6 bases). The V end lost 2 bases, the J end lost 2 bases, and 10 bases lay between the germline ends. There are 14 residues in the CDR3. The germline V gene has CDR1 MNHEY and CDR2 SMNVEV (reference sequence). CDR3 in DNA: TGTGCCAGCAGTTTAGTCGGAGGGACCTACGAGCAGTACGTC. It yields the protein CASSLVGGTYEQYV.

CDR3 residues: CASSYSTARVGNSPLHF. The CDR3, as DNA: TGTGCCAGCAGTTACTCGACGGCACGCGTCGGTAATTCACCCCTCCACTTT. The rearrangement uses TRBV6-6 and TRBJ1-6, with D unclear. Deletions cut 0 bases from V and 6 bases from J, with 15 bases between. CDR1 MNHNY and CDR2 SVGAGI come from the germline V gene (reference sequence). This CDR3 spans 17 amino acids.

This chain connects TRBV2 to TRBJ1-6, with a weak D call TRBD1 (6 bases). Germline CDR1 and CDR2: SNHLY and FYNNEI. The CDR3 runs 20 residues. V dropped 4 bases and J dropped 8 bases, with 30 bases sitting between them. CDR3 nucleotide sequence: TGTGCCAGCAGTGTCCCTGGGGGGACATCCCGGAGGTTGGAATATTCACCCCTCCACTTT. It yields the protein CASSVPGGTSRRLEYSPLHF.